The subject of this entry is one T cell receptor beta chain. Antigen unknown. This may come from a read error, since a much larger clone is one base off. V was trimmed by 8 bases and J by 2 bases, leaving 16 bases between them. This CDR3 is built from 15 residues. Per the germline V gene, CDR1 is MNHNS and CDR2 is SASEGT. This record belongs to a study of T cell repertoires in cytomegalovirus infection. Study in general: Used in the study were CMV epitopes, some recently identified and HLA-C-restricted, others well-studied and HLA-B-restricted. Through public TCR beta signatures, both CMV infection and matching HLA type were indicated.

Findings and limits, study-wide: CMV-specific HLA-C-restricted TCR beta clonotypes dominated the ex vivo response. Based on cumulative public TCR beta family frequency, carriers of CMV plus the relevant HLA were identified.

TCRdb used MiXCR to reprocess the reads, holding one entry per CDR3 protein. The sample has about 920,000 distinct CDR3 sequences; 30% to 40% are singletons. The genes are TRBV6-1 and TRBJ2-1; D possibly corresponds to TRBD2 (5 bases). The sequencing used cultured CD8+ T cells from PBMCs, collected from culture after CMV antigen stimulation. The source is a human donor in good health (CMV status not recorded). Some clones in this sample may be carry-over from other donors' samples. CDR3 protein: CASGRYSGPYNEQFF. The CDR3 nucleotides read TGTGCCAGCGGCAGGTACAGCGGACCCTACAATGAGCAGTTCTTC.